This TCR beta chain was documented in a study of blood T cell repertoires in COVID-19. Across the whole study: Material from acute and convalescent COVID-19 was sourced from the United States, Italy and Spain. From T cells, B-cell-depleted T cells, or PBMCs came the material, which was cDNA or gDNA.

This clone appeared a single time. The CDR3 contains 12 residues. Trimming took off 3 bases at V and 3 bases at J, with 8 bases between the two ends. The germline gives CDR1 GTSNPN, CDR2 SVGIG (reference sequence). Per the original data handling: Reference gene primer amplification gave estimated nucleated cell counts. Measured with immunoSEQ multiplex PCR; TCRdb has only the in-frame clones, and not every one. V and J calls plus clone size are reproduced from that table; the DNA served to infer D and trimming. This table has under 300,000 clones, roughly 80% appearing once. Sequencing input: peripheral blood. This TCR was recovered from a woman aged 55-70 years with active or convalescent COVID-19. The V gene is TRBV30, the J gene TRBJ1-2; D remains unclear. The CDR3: CAWSRGYYGYTF. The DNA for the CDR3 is TGTGCCTGGAGCCGAGGGTACTATGGCTACACCTTC. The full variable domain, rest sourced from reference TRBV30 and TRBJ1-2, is SQTIHQWPATLVQPVGSPLSLECTVEGTSNPNLYWYRQAAGRGLQLLFYSVGIGQISSEVPQNLSASRPQDRQFILSSKKLLLSDSGFYLCAWSRGYYGYTFGSGTRLTVV.